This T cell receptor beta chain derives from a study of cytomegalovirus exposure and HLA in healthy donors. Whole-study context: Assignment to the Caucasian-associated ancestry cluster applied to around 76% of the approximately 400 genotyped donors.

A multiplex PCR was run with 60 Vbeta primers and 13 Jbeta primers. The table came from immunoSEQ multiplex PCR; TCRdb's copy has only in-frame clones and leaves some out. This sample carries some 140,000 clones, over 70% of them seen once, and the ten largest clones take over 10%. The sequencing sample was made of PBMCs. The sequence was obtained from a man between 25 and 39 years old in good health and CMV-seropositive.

CDR3: CASSGLAGGIGELFF. CDR3 nucleotides: TGTGCCAGTAGTGGACTAGCGGGAGGTATCGGGGAGCTGTTTTTT. The chain joins TRBV19 to TRBJ2-2, with 14 bases fitting TRBD2. Germline V gene lookup returns CDR1 LNHDA and CDR2 SQIVND (reference sequence). V dropped 5 bases and J dropped 7; count of bases not matched to a gene: 3. This CDR3 comprises 15 residues. Full variable domain (remainder filled in from reference TRBV19 and TRBJ2-2): DGGITQSPKYLFRKEGQNVTLSCEQNLNHDAMYWYRQDPGQGLRLIYYSQIVNDFQKGDIAEGYSVSREKKESFPLTVTSAQKNPTAFYLCASSGLAGGIGELFFGEGSRLTVL.